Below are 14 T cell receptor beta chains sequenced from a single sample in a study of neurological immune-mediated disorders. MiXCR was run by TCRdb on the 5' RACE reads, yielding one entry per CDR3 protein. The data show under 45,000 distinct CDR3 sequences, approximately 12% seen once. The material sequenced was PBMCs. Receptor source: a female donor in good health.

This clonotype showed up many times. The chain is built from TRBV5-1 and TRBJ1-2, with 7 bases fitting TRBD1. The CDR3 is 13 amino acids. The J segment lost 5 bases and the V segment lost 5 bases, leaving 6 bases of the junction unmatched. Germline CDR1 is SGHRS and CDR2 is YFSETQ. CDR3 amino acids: CASRRDSEYGYTF. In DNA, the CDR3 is TGCGCCAGCAGGCGGGACAGCGAATATGGCTACACCTTC. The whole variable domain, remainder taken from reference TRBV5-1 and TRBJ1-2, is KAGVTQTPRYLIKTRGQQVTLSCSPISGHRSVSWYQQTPGQGLQFLFEYFSETQRNKGNFPGRFSGRQFSNSRSEMNVSTLELGDSALYLCASRRDSEYGYTFGSGTRLTVV.

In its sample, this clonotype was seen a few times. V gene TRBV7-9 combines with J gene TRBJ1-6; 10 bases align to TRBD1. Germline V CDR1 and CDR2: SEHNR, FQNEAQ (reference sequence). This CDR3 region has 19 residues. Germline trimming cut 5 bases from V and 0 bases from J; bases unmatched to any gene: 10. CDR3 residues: CASSPSGTGAFSYNSPLHF. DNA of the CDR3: TGTGCCAGCAGCCCGTCCGGGACAGGGGCTTTCTCCTATAATTCACCCCTCCACTTT. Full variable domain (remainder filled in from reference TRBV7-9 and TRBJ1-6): DTGVSQNPRHKITKRGQNVTFRCDPISEHNRLYWYRQTLGQGPEFLTYFQNEAQLEKSRLLSDRFSAERPKGSFSTLEIQRTEQGDSAMYLCASSPSGTGAFSYNSPLHFGNGTRLTVT.

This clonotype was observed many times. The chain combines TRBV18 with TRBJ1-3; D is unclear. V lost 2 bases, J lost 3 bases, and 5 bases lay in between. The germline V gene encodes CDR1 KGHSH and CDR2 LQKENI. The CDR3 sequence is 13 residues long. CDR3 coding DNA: TGTGCCAGCTCACCAGGGGATGGAAACACCATATATTTT. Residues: CASSPGDGNTIYF. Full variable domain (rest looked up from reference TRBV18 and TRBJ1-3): NAGVMQNPRHLVRRRGQEARLRCSPMKGHSHVYWYRQLPEEGLKFMVYLQKENIIDESGMPKERFSAEFPKEGPSILRIQQVVRGDSAAYFCASSPGDGNTIYFGEGSWLTVV.

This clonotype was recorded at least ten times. In DNA, the CDR3 is TGTGCCAGCAGCCAAGAAGGACTAGCGAGCGGGGAGCTGTTTTTT. As protein: CASSQEGLASGELFF. This chain connects TRBV4-2 to TRBJ2-2, with TRBD2 matching 9 bases. The CDR3 totals 15 residues. V trimming: 0 bases; J trimming: 7 bases; junction bases outside the gene matches: 3. Germline lookup yields CDR1 LGHNA and CDR2 YNFKEQ.

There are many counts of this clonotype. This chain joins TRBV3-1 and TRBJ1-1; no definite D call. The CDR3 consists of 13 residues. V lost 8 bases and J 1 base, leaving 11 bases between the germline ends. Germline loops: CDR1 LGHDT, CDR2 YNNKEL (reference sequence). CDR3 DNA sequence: TGTGCCAGCTCCTCTGGACCGAACACTGAAGCTTTCTTT. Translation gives CASSSGPNTEAFF.

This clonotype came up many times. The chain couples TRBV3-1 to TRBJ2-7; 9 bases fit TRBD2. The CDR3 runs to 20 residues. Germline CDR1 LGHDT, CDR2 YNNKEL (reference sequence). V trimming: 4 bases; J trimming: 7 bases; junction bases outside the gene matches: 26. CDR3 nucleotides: TGTGCCAGCAGCCGCCTTTCTGGGTCGGCTAGCGGGAAGAGAGCGGGAGAGCAGTACTTC. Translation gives CASSRLSGSASGKRAGEQYF.

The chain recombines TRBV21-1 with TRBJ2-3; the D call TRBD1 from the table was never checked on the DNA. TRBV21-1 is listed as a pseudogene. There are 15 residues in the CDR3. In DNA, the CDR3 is TGTGCCAGCAGCAAAAGACAGGGGGCACCCGATACGCAGTATTTT. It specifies CASSKRQGAPDTQYF.

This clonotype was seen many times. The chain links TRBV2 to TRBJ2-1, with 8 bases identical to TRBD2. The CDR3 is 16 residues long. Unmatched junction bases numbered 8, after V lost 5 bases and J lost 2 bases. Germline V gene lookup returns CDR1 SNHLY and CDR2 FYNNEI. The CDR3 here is CASSTEPGGPYNEQFF. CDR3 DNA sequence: TGTGCCAGCAGTACCGAACCGGGAGGGCCCTACAATGAGCAGTTCTTC.

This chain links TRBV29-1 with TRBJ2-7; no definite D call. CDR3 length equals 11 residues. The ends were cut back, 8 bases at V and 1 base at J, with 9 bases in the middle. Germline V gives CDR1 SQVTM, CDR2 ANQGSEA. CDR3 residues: CSFSMSYEQYF. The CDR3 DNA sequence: TGCAGCTTCTCGATGTCCTACGAGCAGTACTTC.

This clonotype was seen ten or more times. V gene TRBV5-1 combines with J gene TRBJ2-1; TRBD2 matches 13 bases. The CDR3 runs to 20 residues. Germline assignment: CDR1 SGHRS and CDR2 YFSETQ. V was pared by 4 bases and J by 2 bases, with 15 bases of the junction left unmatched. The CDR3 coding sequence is TGCGCCAGCAGCCCGTGGACTAGCGGGAGACTGGTGATTCCCTACAATGAGCAGTTCTTC. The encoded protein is CASSPWTSGRLVIPYNEQFF.

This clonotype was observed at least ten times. The CDR3 sequence is CASSPDVGGAFF. CDR3 DNA sequence: TGTGCCAGCAGCCCGGACGTCGGGGGAGCTTTCTTT. The chain links TRBV7-8 to TRBJ1-1, with a weak D call TRBD1 (5 bases). Deletions cut 5 bases from V and 10 bases from J, with 14 bases between. The CDR3 totals 12 residues. Germline V CDR1 and CDR2: SGHVS, FQNEAQ.

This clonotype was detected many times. The DNA for the CDR3 is TGCGCCAGCAGCTTGGAAACGAGCTCTGGGGCCAACGTCCTGACTTTC. This sequence encodes CASSLETSSGANVLTF. The rearrangement joins TRBV5-1 to TRBJ2-6; D is undetermined. Germline V CDR1 and CDR2: SGHRS, YFSETQ. The CDR3 totals 16 residues. V lost 0 bases to trimming and J lost 0 bases, with 7 bases between them.

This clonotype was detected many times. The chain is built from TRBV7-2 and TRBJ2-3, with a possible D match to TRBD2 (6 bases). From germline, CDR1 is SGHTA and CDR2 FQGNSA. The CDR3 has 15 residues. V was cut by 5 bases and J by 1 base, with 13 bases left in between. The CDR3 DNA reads TGTGCCAGCAGCCCATCGGGGGACCGCACAGATACGCAGTATTTT. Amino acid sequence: CASSPSGDRTDTQYF.

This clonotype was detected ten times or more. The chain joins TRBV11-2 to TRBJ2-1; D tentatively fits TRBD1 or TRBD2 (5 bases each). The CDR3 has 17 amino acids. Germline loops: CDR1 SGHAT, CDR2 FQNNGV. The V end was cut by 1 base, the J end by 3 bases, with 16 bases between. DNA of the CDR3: TGTGCCAGCAGCTTAGTCCCCAGCAGGGCGGGCTACAATGAGCAGTTCTTC. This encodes CASSLVPSRAGYNEQFF.